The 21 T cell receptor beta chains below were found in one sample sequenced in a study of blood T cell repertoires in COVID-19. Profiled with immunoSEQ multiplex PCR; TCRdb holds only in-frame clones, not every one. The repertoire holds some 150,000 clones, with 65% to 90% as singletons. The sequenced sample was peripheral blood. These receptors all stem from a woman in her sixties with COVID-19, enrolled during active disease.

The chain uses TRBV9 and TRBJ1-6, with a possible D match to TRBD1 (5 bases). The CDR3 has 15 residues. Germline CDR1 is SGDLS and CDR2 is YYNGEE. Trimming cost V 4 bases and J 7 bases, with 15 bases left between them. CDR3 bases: TGTGCCAGCAGCCCAGCCGGAAGGGGCAATTCACCCCTCCACTTT. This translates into CASSPAGRGNSPLHF. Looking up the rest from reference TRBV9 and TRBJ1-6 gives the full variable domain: DSGVTQTPKHLITATGQRVTLRCSPRSGDLSVYWYQQSLDQGLQFLIQYYNGEERAKGNILERFSAQQFPDLHSELNLSSLELGDSALYFCASSPAGRGNSPLHFGNGTRLTVT.

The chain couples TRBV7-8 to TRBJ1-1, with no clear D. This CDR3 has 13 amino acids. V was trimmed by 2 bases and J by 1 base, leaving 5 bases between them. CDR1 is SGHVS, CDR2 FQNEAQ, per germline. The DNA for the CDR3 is TGTGCCAGCAGCTTACGGAGGAACACTGAAGCTTTCTTT. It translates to CASSLRRNTEAFF.

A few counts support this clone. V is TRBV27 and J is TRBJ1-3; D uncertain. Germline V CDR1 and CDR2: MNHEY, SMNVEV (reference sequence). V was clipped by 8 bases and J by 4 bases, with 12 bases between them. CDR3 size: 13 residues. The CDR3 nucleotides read TGTGCCAGCCGCGGGAACACGGGAAACACCATATATTTT. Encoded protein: CASRGNTGNTIYF.

The CDR3 DNA reads as TGTGCCAGTAGCGTCGGGGACACCGCGGCTTTCTTT. Its translation is CASSVGDTAAFF. The chain joins TRBV19 to TRBJ1-1; the D gene is possibly TRBD1 (6 bases). Deletions cut 6 bases from V and 11 bases from J, with 16 bases between. The germline V gene has CDR1 LNHDA and CDR2 SQIVND (reference sequence). The CDR3 sequence is 12 residues long.

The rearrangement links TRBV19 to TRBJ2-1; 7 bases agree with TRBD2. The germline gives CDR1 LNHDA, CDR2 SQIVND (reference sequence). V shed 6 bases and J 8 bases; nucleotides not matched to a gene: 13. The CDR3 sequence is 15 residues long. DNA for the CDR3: TGTGCCAGTAGCCTGAGGGGAGGGCCCCACGATGAGCAGTTCTTC. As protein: CASSLRGGPHDEQFF.

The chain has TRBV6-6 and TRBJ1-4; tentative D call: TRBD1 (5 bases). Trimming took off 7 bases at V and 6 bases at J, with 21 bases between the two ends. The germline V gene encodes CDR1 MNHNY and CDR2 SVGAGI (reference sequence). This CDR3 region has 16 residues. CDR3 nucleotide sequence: TGTGCCAGCATCTCCCCCCGGTCTACGGGGGATGAAAAACTGTTTTTT. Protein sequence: CASISPRSTGDEKLFF.

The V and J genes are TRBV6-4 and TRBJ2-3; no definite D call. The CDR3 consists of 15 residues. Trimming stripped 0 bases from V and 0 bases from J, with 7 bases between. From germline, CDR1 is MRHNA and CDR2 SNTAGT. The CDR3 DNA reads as TGTGCCAGCAGTGACTCGGAGACTAGCACAGATACGCAGTATTTT. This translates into CASSDSETSTDTQYF.

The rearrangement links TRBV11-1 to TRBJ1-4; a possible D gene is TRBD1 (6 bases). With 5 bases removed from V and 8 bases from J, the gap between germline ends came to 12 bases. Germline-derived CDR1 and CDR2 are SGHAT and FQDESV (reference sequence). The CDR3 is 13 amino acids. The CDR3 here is CASSPRTAEKLFF. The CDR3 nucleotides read TGTGCCAGCAGCCCCCGGACAGCCGAAAAACTGTTTTTT.

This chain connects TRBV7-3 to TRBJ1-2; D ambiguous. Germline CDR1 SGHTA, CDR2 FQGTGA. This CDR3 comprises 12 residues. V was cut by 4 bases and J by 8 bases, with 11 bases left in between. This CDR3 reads CASSSDIGGYTF. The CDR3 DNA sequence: TGTGCCAGCAGCTCCGACATTGGAGGCTACACCTTC.

The CDR3 bases are TGTGCCAGCAGCTTAGTAGGGGGCAGGAACGGGGAGCTGTTTTTT. Translated: CASSLVGGRNGELFF. The chain links TRBV7-6 to TRBJ2-2, with 7 bases aligning to TRBD1. The CDR3 totals 15 residues. From germline, CDR1 is SGHVS and CDR2 FNYEAQ. Unmatched junction bases numbered 6, after V lost 1 base and J lost 7 bases.

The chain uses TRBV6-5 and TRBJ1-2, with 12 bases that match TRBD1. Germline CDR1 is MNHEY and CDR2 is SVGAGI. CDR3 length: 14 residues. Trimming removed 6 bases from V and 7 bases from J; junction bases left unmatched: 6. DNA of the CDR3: TGTGCCAGCAGGTTGGGACAGGGGGCAGGTGGCTACACCTTC. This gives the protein CASRLGQGAGGYTF.

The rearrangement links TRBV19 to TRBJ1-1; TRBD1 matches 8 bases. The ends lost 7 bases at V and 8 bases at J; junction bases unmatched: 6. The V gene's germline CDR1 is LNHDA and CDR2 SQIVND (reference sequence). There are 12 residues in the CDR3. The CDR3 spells CASISDRAEAFF. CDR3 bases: TGTGCCAGTATCTCGGACAGGGCGGAAGCTTTCTTT.

CDR3 in amino acids: CASSSRTGTGFYEQYV. In DNA, the CDR3 is TGTGCCAGCAGTTCCAGAACCGGGACAGGGTTCTACGAGCAGTACGTC. This chain uses TRBV6-5 with TRBJ2-7; 9 bases agree with TRBD1. Germline V gene data show CDR1 as MNHEY and CDR2 as SVGAGI. The CDR3 extends over 16 amino acids. Germline trimming cut 4 bases from V and 3 bases from J; bases unmatched to any gene: 10.

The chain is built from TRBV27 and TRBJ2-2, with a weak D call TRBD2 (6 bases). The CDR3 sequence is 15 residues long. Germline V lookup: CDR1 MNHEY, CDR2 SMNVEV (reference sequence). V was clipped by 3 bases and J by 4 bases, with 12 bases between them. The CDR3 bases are TGTGCCAGCAGTTTGGAGGGGACGGGCACCGGGGAGCTGTTTTTT. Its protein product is CASSLEGTGTGELFF.

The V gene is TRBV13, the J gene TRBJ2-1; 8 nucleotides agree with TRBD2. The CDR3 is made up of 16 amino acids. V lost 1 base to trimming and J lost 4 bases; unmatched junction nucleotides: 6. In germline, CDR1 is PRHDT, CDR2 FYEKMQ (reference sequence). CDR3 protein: CASSLEERGRYNEQFF. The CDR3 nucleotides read TGTGCCAGCAGCTTAGAAGAGCGGGGGAGATACAATGAGCAGTTCTTC.

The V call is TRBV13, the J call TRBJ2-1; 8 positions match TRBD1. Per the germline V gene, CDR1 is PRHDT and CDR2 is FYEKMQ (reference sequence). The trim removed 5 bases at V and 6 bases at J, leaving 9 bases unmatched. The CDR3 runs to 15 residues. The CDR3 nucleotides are TGTGCCAGCAGCCCCCTCAGGGGGCGCTTCAATGAGCAGTTCTTC. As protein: CASSPLRGRFNEQFF.

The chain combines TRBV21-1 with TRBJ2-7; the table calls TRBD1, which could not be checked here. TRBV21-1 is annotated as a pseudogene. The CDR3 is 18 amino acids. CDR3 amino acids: CASSKAVLSGQRHYEQYV. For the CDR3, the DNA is TGTGCCAGCAGCAAAGCAGTCTTATCCGGACAGAGACACTACGAGCAGTACGTC.

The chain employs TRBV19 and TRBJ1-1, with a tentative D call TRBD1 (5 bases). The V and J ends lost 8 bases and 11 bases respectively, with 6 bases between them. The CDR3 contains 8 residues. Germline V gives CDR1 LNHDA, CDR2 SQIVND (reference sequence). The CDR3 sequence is CASGGAFF. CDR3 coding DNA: TGTGCCAGTGGGGGGGCTTTCTTT.

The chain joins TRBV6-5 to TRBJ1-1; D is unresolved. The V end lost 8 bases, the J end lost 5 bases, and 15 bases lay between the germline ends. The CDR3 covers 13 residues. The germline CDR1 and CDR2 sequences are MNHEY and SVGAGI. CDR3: CASEAAHRTEAFF. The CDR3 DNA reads TGTGCCAGCGAGGCAGCACATAGAACTGAAGCTTTCTTT.

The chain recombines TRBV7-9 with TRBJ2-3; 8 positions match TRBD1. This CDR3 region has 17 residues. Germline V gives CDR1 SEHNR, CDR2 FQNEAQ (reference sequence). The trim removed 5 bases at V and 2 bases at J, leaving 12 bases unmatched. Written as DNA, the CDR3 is TGTGCCAGCAGCCCACCCGACAGGGGAATCCTCACAGATACGCAGTATTTT. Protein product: CASSPPDRGILTDTQYF.

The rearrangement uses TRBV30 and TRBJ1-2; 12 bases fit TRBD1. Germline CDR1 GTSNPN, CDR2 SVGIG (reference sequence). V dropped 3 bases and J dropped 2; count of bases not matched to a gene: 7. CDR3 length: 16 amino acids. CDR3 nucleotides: TGTGCCTGGAGGACTCCGGGACAGGGGGCGAACTATGGCTACACCTTC. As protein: CAWRTPGQGANYGYTF.